This paragraph covers one T cell receptor beta chain sequence. This sample is drawn from a study of blood T cell repertoires in COVID-19. The V gene end was trimmed by 6 bases and the J gene end by 8 bases; junction bases not matched to a gene: 8. The CDR3 is made up of 14 amino acids. The germline CDR1 and CDR2 sequences are LGHNT and FRNRAP. Profiling relied on immunoSEQ multiplex PCR, and the TCRdb table lists in-frame clones only, not all of them. The sample yields about 73,000 clones, roughly 79% seen once. The sequence derives from a woman in her 70s with acute or convalescent COVID-19. The rearrangement joins TRBV12-5 to TRBJ2-3; 10 nucleotides line up with TRBD2. The sample consisted of peripheral blood. CDR3: CASGGIAGGATQYF. The CDR3 DNA is TGTGCTAGTGGGGGCATAGCGGGAGGTGCTACGCAGTATTTT.